What follows are 6 T cell receptor beta chains derived from one specimen sequenced in a study of T cells in Graves' hyperthyroidism and ophthalmopathy (dated by TCRdb to between 2018 and 2021). Libraries were prepared through multiplex PCR. TCRdb lists the instrument as Illumina HiSeq 2000. The TCR beta CDR3 regions were amplified from the RNA transcripts. The TCR CDR3 was subjected to a first round of RT-PCR using the HTBI primer set and the Qiagen OneStep RT-PCR kit. The raw public data were reprocessed by TCRdb itself: fastp quality trimming at Q25, MiXCR clonotype calling, in-frame beta chains only. Rows are combined by CDR3 protein, so each entry shows the most common genes and DNA. The sample contains more than 300,000 distinct CDR3 sequences, 15% to 20% of them found a single time. The ten largest make up roughly a third of the sample. Sequenced input: blood. Receptor source: a woman in her twenties or thirties with Graves' hyperthyroidism that later progressed to Graves' ophthalmopathy.

This clonotype was seen many times. This chain links TRBV27 with TRBJ2-1; 9 bases agree with TRBD2. This CDR3 has 17 residues. CDR1 is MNHEY and CDR2 is SMNVEV in the germline V gene (reference sequence). V shed 4 bases and J 3 bases; nucleotides not matched to a gene: 10. CDR3 in amino acids: CASSSYIAGDYYNEQFF. The CDR3 region has the DNA TGTGCCAGCAGTTCCTACATAGCGGGAGACTACTACAATGAGCAGTTCTTC.

The V call is TRBV6-1, the J call TRBJ2-1; tentatively, D is TRBD1 (6 bases). V was cut by 3 bases and J by 7 bases, with 16 bases left in between. Germline assignment: CDR1 MNHNS and CDR2 SASEGT. The length of the CDR3 is 15 residues. This CDR3 is CASSDAPRGSNEQFF. The CDR3 DNA reads as TGTGCCAGCAGTGACGCTCCCAGGGGATCGAATGAGCAGTTCTTC.

This clonotype was found a few times. The chain links TRBV7-9 to TRBJ2-5; 9 positions agree with TRBD2. Germline V lookup: CDR1 SEHNR, CDR2 FQNEAQ (reference sequence). The CDR3 length is 17 residues. Trimming took 1 base from V and 5 from J; bases not matched to a gene: 11. Here the CDR3 reads CASSLVWLAGTLETQYF. The CDR3 DNA reads as TGTGCCAGCAGCTTAGTCTGGCTAGCGGGGACCCTTGAGACCCAGTACTTC.

This sequence joins TRBV19 and TRBJ2-3; no clear D. Germline-derived CDR1 and CDR2 are LNHDA and SQIVND (reference sequence). The V end lost 3 bases, the J end lost 8 bases, and 15 bases lay between the germline ends. The CDR3 is made up of 14 amino acids. This CDR3 reads CASSISRNVLTQYF. CDR3 DNA sequence: TGTGCCAGTAGTATTTCTAGGAATGTTCTTACGCAGTATTTT.

The sample holds many counts of this clonotype. The chain carries TRBV12-3 or TRBV12-4 and TRBJ2-3, with 8 bases that match TRBD2. After removal of 6 bases from V and 1 base from J, the junction contained 12 bases not matched to a gene. The CDR3 has 17 amino acids. In nucleotides, the CDR3 is TGTGCCAGCAGAAAAAGGACCCGGGGGGGCCGCACAGATACGCAGTATTTT. This gives the protein CASRKRTRGGRTDTQYF.

The DNA for the CDR3 is TGTGCCAGCAGCTTAGTTAGACAGGTTGAATTGAACACTGAAGCTTTCTTT. Its translation: CASSLVRQVELNTEAFF. The genes are TRBV7-9 and TRBJ1-1, with a possible D match to TRBD1 (6 bases). V gave up 1 base and J gave up 0 bases, with 15 bases separating them. Germline V lookup: CDR1 SEHNR, CDR2 FQNEAQ (reference sequence). The CDR3 spans 17 residues.